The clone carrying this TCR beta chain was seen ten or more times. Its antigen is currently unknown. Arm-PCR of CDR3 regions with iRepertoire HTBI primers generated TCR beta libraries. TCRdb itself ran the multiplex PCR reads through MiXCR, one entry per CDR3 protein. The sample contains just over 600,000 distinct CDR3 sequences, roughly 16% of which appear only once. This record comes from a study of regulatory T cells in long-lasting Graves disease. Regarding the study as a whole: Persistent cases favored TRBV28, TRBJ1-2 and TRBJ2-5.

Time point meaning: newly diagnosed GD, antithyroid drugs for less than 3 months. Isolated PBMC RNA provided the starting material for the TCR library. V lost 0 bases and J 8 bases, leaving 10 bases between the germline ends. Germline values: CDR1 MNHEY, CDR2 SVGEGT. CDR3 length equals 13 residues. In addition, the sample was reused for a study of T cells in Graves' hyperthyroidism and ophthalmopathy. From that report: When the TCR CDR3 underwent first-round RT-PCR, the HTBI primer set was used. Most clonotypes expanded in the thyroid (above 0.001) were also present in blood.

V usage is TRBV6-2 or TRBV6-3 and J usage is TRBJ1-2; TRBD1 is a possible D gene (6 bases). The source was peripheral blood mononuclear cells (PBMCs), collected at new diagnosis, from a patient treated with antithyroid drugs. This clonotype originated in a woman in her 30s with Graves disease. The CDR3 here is CASSYSNRAGYTF. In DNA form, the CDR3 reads TGTGCCAGCAGTTACTCGAACAGGGCGGGCTACACCTTC.